One and the same sample provided the 20 T cell receptor beta chains below, sequenced in a study of tumor-infiltrating lymphocytes in primary liver carcinoma (dated by TCRdb to the late 2010s). Without any cell sorting, total RNA and DNA were extracted together from 20-30 mg of bulk tissue using the AllPrep DNA/RNA mini kit. Sequencing relied on an Illumina HiSeq 2500. TCRbeta-specific cDNA was reverse-transcribed from about 0.45 ug total RNA using a constant-region primer and ProtoScript II reverse transcriptase. The TCRbeta libraries were prepared through three rounds of nested multiplex PCR following a slightly modified ARM-PCR procedure. Each of the first two PCR rounds ran for around 11 cycles using multiplex TRBV1-TRBV30 forward primers together with a Cbeta reverse primer. TCRdb handled the public reads itself, with Q25 trimming in fastp and clone calling in MiXCR, and kept productive beta chains. Each entry is one CDR3 protein sequence, shown with its most common DNA and genes. The sample table records around 70,000 distinct CDR3 sequences; almost 70% of these occur just once. The ten largest clones represent 25% to 35% of the sample.

The sequenced sample consisted of liver tumor tissue from sampling region 4. Per the publication, the cell subset or site label means: tumor region T4, right-lateral pole. The origin of the receptors is a man in his forties with primary liver carcinoma and hepatitis B virus infection.

This clonotype was found many times. The chain couples TRBV4-1 to TRBJ1-2; D unclear. The germline CDR1 and CDR2 sequences are MGHRA and YSYEKL. The CDR3 consists of 13 residues. V was pared by 1 base and J by 0 bases, with 3 bases between. The CDR3 DNA reads TGCGCCAGCAGCCAAGTAACTAACTATGGCTACACCTTC. Translating gives CASSQVTNYGYTF.

Turning to this clonotype: A junction boundary mismatches the germline segment, possibly from a read error. The V call is TRBV5-4, the J call TRBJ1-5; possible D gene TRBD1, 5 bases. Germline V gene data show CDR1 as SGHNT and CDR2 as YYREEE (reference sequence). The length of the CDR3 is 13 residues. CDR3 residues: CATGGTGGQLQHF. The CDR3 DNA follows: TGTGCCACCGGGGGTACGGGGGGTCAGCTCCAGCACTTT.

As concerns this clonotype: No conserved phenylalanine or tryptophan ends this CDR3, so it is likely a read error. CDR3 in DNA: TGTGCCAGCAGCCAGGTCCGTGGGGAGCAGTTCTCC. Translation: CASSQVRGEQFS. The V gene is TRBV14, the J gene TRBJ2-1; D is undetermined. The V end lost 3 bases, the J end lost 10 bases, and 10 bases lay between the germline ends. The CDR3 length is 12 residues. Germline V gene data show CDR1 as SGHDN and CDR2 as FVKESK.

The rearrangement links TRBV4-1 to TRBJ2-5; D is possibly TRBD2 (6 bases). V lost 11 bases, J lost 7 bases, and 23 bases lay in between. CDR1 MGHRA and CDR2 YSYEKL come from the germline V gene. The CDR3 has 14 residues. The CDR3 protein is CAGSQLGLAGTQYF. CDR3 in DNA: TGCGCCGGTAGCCAATTGGGACTGGCAGGGACCCAGTACTTC.

J is TRBJ2-7 and V is TRBV11-3; 8 nucleotides align to TRBD1. V was clipped by 5 bases and J by 3 bases; unmatched bases: 9. Germline loops: CDR1 SGHNT, CDR2 YENEEA. This CDR3 has 15 amino acids. This CDR3 is CASSLKAGGSYEQYF. CDR3 nucleotide sequence: TGTGCCAGCAGCCTAAAGGCAGGGGGCAGCTACGAGCAGTACTTC.

In regard to this clonotype: The junction does not match germline at one end; this may be a read error. The chain is built from TRBV12-3 or TRBV12-4 and TRBJ1-6; possible D gene TRBD1, 5 bases. This CDR3 is built from 15 residues. CDR3 amino acids: CASSSTTVRNSSLHF. The CDR3 nucleotides read TGTGCAAGCAGTTCCACGACAGTGCGTAATTCATCCCTCCACTTT.

The CDR3 coding sequence is TGTGCTAGCAGGACTTACTCCGGGACAGGGTGCAATGAGCAGTTCTTC. Translating gives CASRTYSGTGCNEQFF. The chain uses TRBV21-1 and TRBJ2-1; the table's D call, TRBD1, was not checked against the DNA. TRBV21-1 is a known pseudogene. The CDR3 covers 16 residues.

This chain links TRBV9 with TRBJ2-1; D gene unclear. CDR3 length: 14 amino acids. Trimming stripped 0 bases from V and 8 bases from J, with 12 bases between. Germline-derived CDR1 and CDR2 are SGDLS and YYNGEE. CDR3 residues: CASSVAPVPDEQFF. Written as DNA, the CDR3 is TGTGCCAGCAGCGTAGCCCCTGTCCCGGATGAGCAGTTCTTC.

For this clonotype: This may be a read error, as it is one base from a much larger clone. J is TRBJ2-2 and V is TRBV6-1, with a weak D call TRBD1 (6 bases). Germline lookup yields CDR1 MNHNS and CDR2 SASEGT. The CDR3 consists of 13 residues. The CDR3, as DNA: TGTGTCACAAGGACAGATAACACCGGGGAGCTGTTTTTT. Translating gives CVTRTDNTGELFF.

A remark on this clonotype: Germline is not matched at one junction end, which may reflect a read error. The CDR3 here is CASSLGGGGAMDTQYF. The DNA of the CDR3 is TGCGCCAGCAGCTTAGGCGGAGGGGGCGCGATGGACACGCAGTATTTT. The chain joins TRBV11-2 to TRBJ2-3, with D perhaps matching TRBD1 (7 bases). There are 16 residues in the CDR3. Germline V gene lookup returns CDR1 SGHAT and CDR2 FQNNGV.

Concerning this clonotype: A read error may explain this, as a much larger clone is one base away. In DNA form, the CDR3 reads TGTGCCAGCAGCGAGACAGCGCAATCCTACGAGCAGTACTTC. Translating it yields CASSETAQSYEQYF. The J gene is TRBJ2-7, the V gene TRBV28, with D perhaps matching TRBD1 (5 bases). Trimming stripped 6 bases from V and 1 base from J, with 13 bases between. The CDR3 totals 14 residues. Germline CDR1 reads MDHEN; CDR2 reads SYDVKM.

With respect to this clonotype: One junction end does not reproduce the germline sequence, and a read error may be involved. The rearrangement links TRBV7-9 to TRBJ1-2; D gene unclear. CDR3 size: 14 residues. Germline V lookup: CDR1 SEHNR, CDR2 FQNEAQ (reference sequence). The CDR3 DNA reads as TGTGCCAGCAGCGAATCAGGAGGGAACTATGTCTACACCTTC. Amino acid sequence: CASSESGGNYVYTF.

Note on this clonotype: The junction departs from germline at one end; a sequencing error may be responsible. V usage is TRBV29-1 and J usage is TRBJ2-1; 10 nucleotides match TRBD1. The CDR3 is 14 residues long. Germline V lookup: CDR1 SQVTM, CDR2 ANQGSEA. The CDR3 protein is CSVVGTGVPNEEFF. As DNA, the CDR3 is TGCAGCGTTGTTGGGACAGGGGTACCCAATGAGGAGTTCTTC.

Details on this clonotype: A much larger clone differs by one base, so this may be a read error. V and J are TRBV28 and TRBJ1-2, with unresolved D. Germline V CDR1 and CDR2: MDHEN, SYDVKM. The CDR3 is 15 amino acids. The CDR3 region is CASSPPTSTNYGYIF. The CDR3 DNA sequence: TGTGCCAGCAGTCCCCCCACGTCTACTAACTATGGCTACATCTTC.

In the case of this clonotype: The CDR3 does not end in the conserved phenylalanine or tryptophan, so this is likely a read error. The chain uses TRBV12-3 or TRBV12-4 and TRBJ1-4; D is perhaps TRBD1 (5 bases). The CDR3 contains 14 residues. CDR3 sequence: CASNLQEFSEKLFL. Here the CDR3 DNA reads TGTGCCAGCAATTTACAGGAGTTTTCGGAAAAACTGTTTTTG.

With respect to this clonotype: A junction end diverges from the germline sequence, so it may reflect a read error. J is TRBJ2-3 and V is TRBV5-6; D not certain. Germline lookup yields CDR1 SGHDT and CDR2 YYEEEE. The CDR3 contains 14 residues. CDR3 sequence: CASNLPESTDTQYF. The CDR3 DNA reads as TGTGCCAGCAACTTGCCCGAAAGCACAGATACGCAGTATTTT.

Concerning this clonotype itself: This CDR3 fails to terminate in the conserved phenylalanine or tryptophan, so it likely reflects a read error. Because the CDR3's place on the DNA is in doubt, the DNA is left out and the CDR3 is given as listed by TCRdb. The rearrangement uses TRBV6-5 and TRBJ2-7; the table names TRBD1, a call not compared with the DNA. Including both end residues, the CDR3 is 16 amino acids long. Per the germline V gene, CDR1 is MNHEY and CDR2 is SVGAGI. CDR3 in amino acids: CASSFSTGLSSYELYL.

This clonotype came up many times. The V call is TRBV7-9, the J call TRBJ2-5, with 11 bases matching TRBD1. Trimming took 4 bases from V and 5 from J; bases not matched to a gene: 3. Germline lookup yields CDR1 SEHNR and CDR2 FQNEAQ (reference sequence). This CDR3 has 14 amino acids. The CDR3 DNA is TGTGCCAGCAGCTCGGGACAGGGGGGTGAGACCCAGTACTTC. Protein: CASSSGQGGETQYF.

The chain employs TRBV6-5 and TRBJ1-2, with 7 bases identical to TRBD1. The ends lost 0 bases at V and 10 bases at J; junction bases unmatched: 11. Per the germline V gene, CDR1 is MNHEY and CDR2 is SVGAGI. The CDR3 has 15 amino acids. CDR3 in DNA: TGTGCCAGCAGTTACTCGGGACCCAGGGGGAATGACTACACCTTC. It is translated as CASSYSGPRGNDYTF.

This chain connects TRBV11-2 to TRBJ2-5; D unclear. Trimming removed 0 bases from V and 5 bases from J, with 4 bases in between. The CDR3 is 12 amino acids. Germline CDR1 SGHAT, CDR2 FQNNGV. This CDR3 reads CASSLDRETQYF. The CDR3 region has the DNA TGTGCCAGCAGCTTAGATCGGGAGACCCAGTACTTC.